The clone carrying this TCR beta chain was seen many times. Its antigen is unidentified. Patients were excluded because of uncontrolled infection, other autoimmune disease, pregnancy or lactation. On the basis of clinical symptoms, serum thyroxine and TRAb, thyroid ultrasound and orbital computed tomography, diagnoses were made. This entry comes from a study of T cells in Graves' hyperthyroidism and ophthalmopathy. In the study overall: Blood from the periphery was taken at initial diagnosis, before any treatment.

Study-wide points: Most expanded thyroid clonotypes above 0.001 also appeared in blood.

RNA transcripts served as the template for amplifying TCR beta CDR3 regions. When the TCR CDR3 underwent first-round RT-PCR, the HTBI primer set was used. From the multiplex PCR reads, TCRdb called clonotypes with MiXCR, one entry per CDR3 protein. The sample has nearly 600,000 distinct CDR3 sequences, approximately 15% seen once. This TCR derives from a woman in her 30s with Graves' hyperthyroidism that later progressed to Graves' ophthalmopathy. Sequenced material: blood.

The CDR3 DNA reads as TGCAGTGCTAGTACAGGCTTTTTGAGCAATCAGCCCCAGCATTTT. Its protein product is CSASTGFLSNQPQHF. V gene TRBV20-1 combines with J gene TRBJ1-5; possible D gene TRBD1, 5 bases. The CDR3 runs 15 residues. Per germline, CDR1 DFQATT and CDR2 SNEGSKA (reference sequence). V lost 3 bases and J 1 base, leaving 13 bases between the germline ends.